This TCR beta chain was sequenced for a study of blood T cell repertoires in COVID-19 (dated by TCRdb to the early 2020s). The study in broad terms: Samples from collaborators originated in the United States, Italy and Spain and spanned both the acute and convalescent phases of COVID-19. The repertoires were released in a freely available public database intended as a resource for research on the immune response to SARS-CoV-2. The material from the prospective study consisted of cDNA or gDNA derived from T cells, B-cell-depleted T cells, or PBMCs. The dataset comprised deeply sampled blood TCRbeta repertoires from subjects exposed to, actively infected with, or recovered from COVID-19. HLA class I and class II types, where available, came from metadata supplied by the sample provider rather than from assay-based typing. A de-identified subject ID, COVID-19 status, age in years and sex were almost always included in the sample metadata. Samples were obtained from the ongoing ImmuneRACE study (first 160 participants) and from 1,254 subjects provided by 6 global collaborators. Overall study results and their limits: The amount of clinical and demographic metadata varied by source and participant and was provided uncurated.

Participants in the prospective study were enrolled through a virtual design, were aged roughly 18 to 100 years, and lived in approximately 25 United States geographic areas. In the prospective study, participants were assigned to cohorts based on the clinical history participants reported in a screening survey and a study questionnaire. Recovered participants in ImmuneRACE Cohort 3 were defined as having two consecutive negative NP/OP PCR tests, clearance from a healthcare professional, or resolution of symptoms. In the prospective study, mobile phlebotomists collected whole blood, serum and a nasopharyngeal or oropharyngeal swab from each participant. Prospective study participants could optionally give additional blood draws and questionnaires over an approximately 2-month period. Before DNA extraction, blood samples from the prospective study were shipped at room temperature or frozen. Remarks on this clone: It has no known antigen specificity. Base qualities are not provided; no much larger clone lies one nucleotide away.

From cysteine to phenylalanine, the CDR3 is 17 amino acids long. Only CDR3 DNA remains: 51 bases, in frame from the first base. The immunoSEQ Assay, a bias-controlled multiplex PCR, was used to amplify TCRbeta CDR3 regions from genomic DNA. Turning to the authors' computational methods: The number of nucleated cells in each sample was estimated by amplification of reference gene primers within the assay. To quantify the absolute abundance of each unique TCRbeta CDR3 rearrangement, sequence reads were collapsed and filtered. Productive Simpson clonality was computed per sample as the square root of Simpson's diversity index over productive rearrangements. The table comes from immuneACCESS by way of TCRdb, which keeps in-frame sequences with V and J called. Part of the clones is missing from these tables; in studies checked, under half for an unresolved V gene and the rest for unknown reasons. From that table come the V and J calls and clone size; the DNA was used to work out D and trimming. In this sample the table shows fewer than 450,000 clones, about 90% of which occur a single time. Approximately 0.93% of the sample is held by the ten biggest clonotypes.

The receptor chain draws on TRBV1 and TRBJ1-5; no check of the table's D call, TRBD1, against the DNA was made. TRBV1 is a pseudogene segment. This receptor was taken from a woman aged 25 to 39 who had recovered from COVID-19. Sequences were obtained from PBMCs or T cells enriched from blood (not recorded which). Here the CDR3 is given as CTSSQAGGLWGNQPQHF. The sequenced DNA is TGCACCAGCAGCCAGGCAGGGGGCTTATGGGGCAATCAGCCCCAGCATTTT.